One and the same sample provided the 20 T cell receptor beta chains below, sequenced in a study of PD-1 blockade in mismatch repair-deficient tumors. The repertoire was sequenced with immunoSEQ multiplex PCR; TCRdb's copy has only in-frame clones and lacks some. The table lists 100,000 to 150,000 clones, roughly 86% of them singletons. The sequenced sample was peripheral blood, obtained 44 weeks after starting pembrolizumab. The receptor source for this set is an adult with mismatch repair-deficient cancer.

In its sample, this clone was seen once. DNA of the CDR3: TGCGCCAGCAGCTTGACAGGGGGGACCGGGGAGCTGTTTTTT. Translating it yields CASSLTGGTGELFF. This rearrangement joins TRBV5-1 to TRBJ2-2, with 8 bases aligning to TRBD1. The germline V gene has CDR1 SGHRS and CDR2 YFSETQ. Unmatched junction bases numbered 1, after V lost 1 base and J lost 5 bases. CDR3 length: 14 amino acids.

The CDR3 loop reads CASSYSKALNTEAFF. CDR3 sequence (DNA): TGTGCCAGCAGTTACTCGAAAGCCCTGAACACTGAAGCTTTCTTT. This chain joins TRBV6-5 and TRBJ1-1; D is undetermined. The CDR3 runs 15 residues. CDR1 and CDR2 (germline): MNHEY, SVGAGI. V was clipped by 0 bases and J by 0 bases, with 8 bases between them.

CDR3 DNA sequence: TGTGCCAGCAGTGAATGGACAGGGCCCACAGATACGCAGTATTTT. This translates into CASSEWTGPTDTQYF. V usage is TRBV6-1 and J usage is TRBJ2-3; 8 positions match TRBD1. Trimming took 2 bases from V and 2 from J; bases not matched to a gene: 3. This CDR3 has 15 amino acids. Germline lookup yields CDR1 MNHNS and CDR2 SASEGT.

J is TRBJ2-1 and V is TRBV4-1, with D maybe TRBD2 (5 bases). CDR1 is MGHRA, CDR2 YSYEKL, per germline. The CDR3 totals 18 residues. Trimming removed 2 bases from V and 8 bases from J, with 25 bases in between. The CDR3 coding sequence is TGCGCCAGCAGCCAAAGGACGGGCCATGGGAGATGGTCGGATGAGCAGTTCTTC. This encodes CASSQRTGHGRWSDEQFF.

V usage is TRBV7-2 and J usage is TRBJ2-5, with 9 bases identical to TRBD2. The CDR3 covers 14 residues. V shed 6 bases and J 2 bases; nucleotides not matched to a gene: 4. CDR1 SGHTA and CDR2 FQGNSA come from the germline V gene. The CDR3 bases are TGTGCCAGCAGTCCTAGCGGGGTTCAAGAGACCCAGTACTTC. It is translated as CASSPSGVQETQYF. Filled out from reference TRBV7-2 and TRBJ2-5, the complete variable domain reads GAGVSQSPSNKVTEKGKDVELRCDPISGHTALYWYRQSLGQGLEFLIYFQGNSAPDKSGLPSDRFSAERTGGSVSTLTIQRTQQEDSAVYLCASSPSGVQETQYFGPGTRLLVL.

This chain links TRBV20-1 with TRBJ1-2; no clear D gene. Per germline, CDR1 DFQATT and CDR2 SNEGSKA (reference sequence). Trimming took off 5 bases at V and 7 bases at J, with 11 bases between the two ends. CDR3 length: 11 amino acids. For the CDR3, the DNA is TGCAGTGCTCGAGGGAGTTTTGGCTACACCTTC. This codes for CSARGSFGYTF.

The rearrangement links TRBV9 to TRBJ1-4, with D possibly being TRBD1 (6 bases). Germline V gene data show CDR1 as SGDLS and CDR2 as YYNGEE. The length of the CDR3 is 18 residues. V was clipped by 0 bases and J by 8 bases, with 23 bases between them. The CDR3 DNA reads as TGTGCCAGCAGCGTAGGGGAGGACGGGGGGCCCCTTTCGGAAAAACTGTTTTTT. Translating it yields CASSVGEDGGPLSEKLFF.

The chain carries TRBV27 and TRBJ2-2, with a possible D match to TRBD1 (6 bases). The CDR3 length is 14 residues. From germline, CDR1 is MNHEY and CDR2 SMNVEV (reference sequence). The V and J ends lost 10 bases and 5 bases respectively, with 17 bases between them. This chain's CDR3 is CATSWSGTTGELFF. The CDR3 nucleotides are TGTGCCACGAGTTGGTCAGGGACAACCGGGGAGCTGTTTTTT.

The V call is TRBV5-1, the J call TRBJ2-4; D unresolved. The V end lost 4 bases, the J end lost 8 bases, and 19 bases lay between the germline ends. Germline lookup yields CDR1 SGHRS and CDR2 YFSETQ. The CDR3 loop spans 15 amino acids. In DNA form, the CDR3 reads TGCGCCAGCAGCCAAACCGACTCGAACATGGACATTCAGTACTTC. Encoded protein: CASSQTDSNMDIQYF. Full variable domain (rest looked up from reference TRBV5-1 and TRBJ2-4): KAGVTQTPRYLIKTRGQQVTLSCSPISGHRSVSWYQQTPGQGLQFLFEYFSETQRNKGNFPGRFSGRQFSNSRSEMNVSTLELGDSALYLCASSQTDSNMDIQYFGAGTRLSVL.

The CDR3 DNA sequence: TGCGCCAGCAGCTCCGGAACAGGGTTCGAAGAGACCCAGTACTTC. Its protein is CASSSGTGFEETQYF. The chain uses TRBV5-1 and TRBJ2-5; a weak D match, TRBD1 (6 bases). Germline V CDR1 and CDR2: SGHRS, YFSETQ. Trimming shortened V by 3 bases and J by 3 bases, and 15 bases separated the two germline ends. This CDR3 has 15 residues.

This clone was seen once. This chain joins TRBV7-9 and TRBJ2-7, with TRBD1 matching over 11 bases. CDR3 length equals 13 residues. Germline trimming cut 5 bases from V and 5 bases from J; bases unmatched to any gene: 2. Looked up from germline, CDR1 is SEHNR and CDR2 is FQNEAQ (reference sequence). This chain's CDR3 is CASSGQGADEQYF. CDR3 nucleotides: TGTGCCAGCAGCGGACAGGGGGCCGACGAGCAGTACTTC. The variable domain in full, completed from reference TRBV7-9 and TRBJ2-7, reads DTGVSQNPRHKITKRGQNVTFRCDPISEHNRLYWYRQTLGQGPEFLTYFQNEAQLEKSRLLSDRFSAERPKGSFSTLEIQRTEQGDSAMYLCASSGQGADEQYFGPGTRLTVT.

J is TRBJ2-3 and V is TRBV27; unclear D gene. V was clipped by 6 bases and J by 7 bases, with 17 bases between them. Germline CDR1 reads MNHEY; CDR2 reads SMNVEV (reference sequence). This CDR3 comprises 14 residues. CDR3 in amino acids: CASSINQRLNTQYF. CDR3 nucleotides: TGTGCCAGCAGCATAAACCAGCGTCTCAATACGCAGTATTTT.

The table lists this clone with a few counts. This chain uses TRBV19 with TRBJ1-2; weak D call: TRBD1 (5 bases). The length of the CDR3 is 14 residues. In germline, CDR1 is LNHDA, CDR2 SQIVND (reference sequence). V was cut by 5 bases and J by 1 base, with 11 bases left in between. This CDR3 is CASSPQGGNYGYTF. CDR3 DNA sequence: TGTGCCAGTAGTCCCCAGGGAGGTAACTATGGCTACACCTTC.

The V call is TRBV7-9, the J call TRBJ2-1; unclear D gene. Per the germline V gene, CDR1 is SEHNR and CDR2 is FQNEAQ (reference sequence). The V and J ends lost 4 bases and 6 bases respectively, with 4 bases between them. The CDR3 covers 11 residues. CDR3 nucleotide sequence: TGTGCCAGCAGCTACCCCAATGAGCAGTTCTTC. It yields the protein CASSYPNEQFF.

This chain connects TRBV6-1 to TRBJ2-7; unclear D gene. Trimming took off 1 base at V and 4 bases at J, with 11 bases between the two ends. The CDR3 totals 14 residues. Germline lookup yields CDR1 MNHNS and CDR2 SASEGT. The DNA of the CDR3 is TGTGCCAGCAGTGAAGTCCCGTCCGTATACGAGCAGTACTTC. The encoded protein is CASSEVPSVYEQYF.

This sequence joins TRBV7-2 and TRBJ2-5, with TRBD2 matching over 7 bases. The CDR3 length is 14 residues. Germline V CDR1 and CDR2: SGHTA, FQGNSA. J gave up 5 bases and V 3 bases, and 6 bases lay outside the gene matches. CDR3 amino acids: CASSFGRKGETQYF. For the CDR3, the DNA is TGTGCCAGCAGCTTCGGGAGGAAGGGGGAGACCCAGTACTTC.

The CDR3 loop is CASSLDFMGYEQYF. CDR3 nucleotide sequence: TGTGCCAGCAGCTTGGATTTTATGGGTTACGAGCAGTACTTC. The gene calls are TRBV5-4 and TRBJ2-7, with unresolved D. The ends were cut back, 0 bases at V and 4 bases at J, with 11 bases in the middle. This CDR3 is 14 amino acids long. Per germline, CDR1 SGHNT and CDR2 YYREEE (reference sequence).

The count of this clone is one. CDR3 sequence (DNA): TGTGCCAGCAGCGGGCTGGGGAACACTGAAGCTTTCTTT. Protein product: CASSGLGNTEAFF. J is TRBJ1-1 and V is TRBV11-2, with D unresolved. The CDR3 has 13 amino acids. Trimming shortened V by 5 bases and J by 1 base, and 8 bases separated the two germline ends. From germline, CDR1 is SGHAT and CDR2 FQNNGV.

The count of this clone is one. The chain recombines TRBV7-2 with TRBJ2-7; 10 positions match TRBD2. The CDR3 has 16 amino acids. J gave up 4 bases and V 4 bases, and 10 bases lay outside the gene matches. Per the germline V gene, CDR1 is SGHTA and CDR2 is FQGNSA. DNA of the CDR3: TGTGCCAGCAGCTCCTCCGGGACTAGCGAATTATACGAGCAGTACTTC. It codes for CASSSSGTSELYEQYF. The entire variable domain, with the rest obtained from reference TRBV7-2 and TRBJ2-7, is as follows: GAGVSQSPSNKVTEKGKDVELRCDPISGHTALYWYRQSLGQGLEFLIYFQGNSAPDKSGLPSDRFSAERTGGSVSTLTIQRTQQEDSAVYLCASSSSGTSELYEQYFGPGTRLTVT.

This rearrangement joins TRBV19 to TRBJ1-4; no firm D call. Per germline, CDR1 LNHDA and CDR2 SQIVND (reference sequence). Between the trimmed V and J ends, which lost 5 bases and 5 bases, there was a span of 9 bases. This CDR3 region has 13 residues. The CDR3: CASSPNKNEKLFF. The CDR3 DNA is TGTGCCAGTAGTCCGAATAAAAATGAAAAACTGTTTTTT.